Listed here are 14 T cell receptor beta chains from one sample, sequenced in a study of OX40 agonist ivuxolimab in advanced cancers. This table comes from immunoSEQ multiplex PCR, and its TCRdb copy is limited to in-frame clones, with some not included. The repertoire holds just over 95,000 clones, with over 75% as singletons. Sequencing used CD4+ or CD8+ T cells sorted from blood, obtained in a trial of the OX40 agonist ivuxolimab. These receptors all come from an adult with an advanced solid tumor such as melanoma, head and neck, liver or kidney cancer.

The rearrangement joins TRBV5-1 to TRBJ1-2; D is unclear. From germline, CDR1 is SGHRS and CDR2 YFSETQ. The ends were cut back, 0 bases at V and 2 bases at J, with 8 bases in the middle. This CDR3 comprises 14 residues. CDR3 nucleotide sequence: TGCGCCAGCAGCTTGGGAAAACTAAACTATGGCTACACCTTC. Its translation: CASSLGKLNYGYTF.

The V and J genes are TRBV9 and TRBJ1-5; D unclear. The ends were cut back, 5 bases at V and 7 bases at J, with 19 bases in the middle. The CDR3 covers 15 residues. Germline V gene lookup returns CDR1 SGDLS and CDR2 YYNGEE. CDR3 loop: CASSGSSAADQPQHF. DNA of the CDR3: TGTGCCAGCAGTGGTAGCTCCGCGGCCGACCAGCCCCAGCATTTT.

This rearrangement joins TRBV4-1 to TRBJ2-3, with D uncertain. V was clipped by 1 base and J by 2 bases, with 7 bases between them. This CDR3 has 14 amino acids. Germline lookup yields CDR1 MGHRA and CDR2 YSYEKL. The DNA of the CDR3 is TGCGCCAGCAGCCAAGCGAGCTTCACAGATACGCAGTATTTT. As protein: CASSQASFTDTQYF.

The chain carries TRBV11-3 and TRBJ2-7; D remains unclear. Trimming removed 3 bases at V and 3 bases at J, with 9 bases between. CDR1 SGHNT and CDR2 YENEEA come from the germline V gene. This CDR3 contains 13 residues. CDR3 DNA sequence: TGTGCCAGCAGCTTTGGGTTAGGCTACGAGCAGTACTTC. Its translation: CASSFGLGYEQYF.

This sequence joins TRBV28 and TRBJ1-5; no firm D call. Germline V gene lookup returns CDR1 MDHEN and CDR2 SYDVKM. The CDR3 totals 13 residues. The V gene lost 6 bases and the J gene lost 3 bases, with 9 bases spanning the gap. The CDR3 reads CASSGPNNQPQHF. The DNA for the CDR3 is TGTGCCAGCAGCGGGCCTAACAATCAGCCCCAGCATTTT. The full variable domain, rest sourced from reference TRBV28 and TRBJ1-5, is DVKVTQSSRYLVKRTGEKVFLECVQDMDHENMFWYRQDPGLGLRLIYFSYDVKMKEKGDIPEGYSVSREKKERFSLILESASTNQTSMYLCASSGPNNQPQHFGDGTRLSIL.

The chain is built from TRBV7-2 and TRBJ2-5, with 7 bases fitting TRBD2. The CDR3 runs to 13 residues. J was trimmed by 1 base and V by 5 bases; bases with no gene match: 1. Germline CDR1 is SGHTA and CDR2 is FQGNSA. The CDR3 here is CASSPSGQETQYF. CDR3 nucleotide sequence: TGTGCCAGCAGCCCTAGCGGCCAAGAGACCCAGTACTTC.

This chain connects TRBV7-2 to TRBJ2-5; no reliable D call. V lost 5 bases and J 1 base, leaving 11 bases between the germline ends. Germline-derived CDR1 and CDR2 are SGHTA and FQGNSA. The CDR3 is made up of 14 amino acids. This CDR3 reads CASSAQIGQETQYF. The CDR3 bases are TGTGCCAGCAGCGCCCAAATTGGCCAAGAGACCCAGTACTTC.

The gene calls are TRBV10-2 and TRBJ2-1; D call uncertain. Trimming shortened V by 10 bases and J by 7 bases, and 8 bases separated the two germline ends. CDR1 and CDR2 from the germline V gene are WSHSY and SAAADI. The length of the CDR3 is 10 residues. CDR3 region: CATEENEQFF. The CDR3 DNA reads as TGCGCCACCGAGGAGAATGAGCAGTTCTTC.

V usage is TRBV7-8 and J usage is TRBJ2-4; 11 bases fit TRBD2. This CDR3 region has 20 residues. Trimming took 3 bases from V and 3 from J; bases not matched to a gene: 16. The germline gives CDR1 SGHVS, CDR2 FQNEAQ. The CDR3 coding sequence is TGTGCCAGCAGCTTTCAGCAATTTAGCGGGAGGGGGGATGGCAAAAACATTCAGTACTTC. This sequence encodes CASSFQQFSGRGDGKNIQYF.

The V and J genes are TRBV14 and TRBJ2-2; tentative D call: TRBD1 (5 bases). The CDR3 is 16 amino acids. Germline CDR1 is SGHDN and CDR2 is FVKESK. Trimming took 3 bases from V and 6 from J, leaving 17 bases between them. CDR3 in amino acids: CASSQDTNTLPGELFF. CDR3 nucleotide sequence: TGTGCCAGCAGCCAGGACACCAATACCCTACCCGGGGAGCTGTTTTTT.

The genes are TRBV4-3 and TRBJ1-2; 9 positions agree with TRBD1. CDR3 length: 19 residues. Germline V gene sequence: CDR1 LGHNA, CDR2 YSLEER. Trimming cost V 0 bases and J 6 bases; bases outside gene matches: 17. CDR3 loop: CASSQERRFLRQGEDGYTF. The DNA for the CDR3 is TGCGCCAGCAGCCAAGAGAGACGCTTTCTTAGACAGGGGGAAGATGGCTACACCTTC.

V is TRBV11-3 and J is TRBJ2-7, with TRBD1 matching over 7 bases. V dropped 3 bases and J dropped 3; count of bases not matched to a gene: 8. This CDR3 comprises 15 residues. Per the germline V gene, CDR1 is SGHNT and CDR2 is YENEEA. The CDR3 loop reads CASSFMDRLNYEQYF. DNA of the CDR3: TGTGCCAGCAGCTTCATGGACAGGCTAAACTACGAGCAGTACTTC.

The chain carries TRBV4-1 and TRBJ2-3; 8 bases fit TRBD2. From germline, CDR1 is MGHRA and CDR2 YSYEKL. This CDR3 is 18 amino acids long. Trimming took 2 bases from V and 7 from J; bases not matched to a gene: 17. CDR3 region: CASSQSPLTSALTYTQYF. CDR3 nucleotides: TGCGCCAGCAGCCAATCCCCCCTGACTAGCGCGCTCACTTATACGCAGTATTTT.

The V call is TRBV4-1, the J call TRBJ2-3; a possible D gene is TRBD1 (6 bases). This CDR3 has 15 amino acids. The V end lost 0 bases, the J end lost 5 bases, and 12 bases lay between the germline ends. The germline gives CDR1 MGHRA, CDR2 YSYEKL. CDR3 region: CASSQDWETGDTQYF. The CDR3 DNA follows: TGCGCCAGCAGCCAAGATTGGGAGACAGGAGATACGCAGTATTTT.